This TCR beta chain was profiled in a study of T cells after yellow fever vaccination. Broader study findings: Abundant clonotypes (contaminants from the bulk population) could be present in FACS-sorted repertoires. A faster peak, day 5 versus 15, was reached by the weaker secondary response. Among primary-vaccination clones, most reappeared after the booster, at roughly 96% for CD4 and more than 75% for CD8.

TCRdb called the 5' RACE reads again in MiXCR, with one record for every CDR3 protein. The sample has 300,000 or so distinct CDR3 sequences; roughly 9% are singletons. This clonotype was counted only a few times. Its specificity is unknown. This CDR3 spans 14 amino acids. V usage is TRBV21-1 and J usage is TRBJ2-3. TRBV21-1 is annotated as a pseudogene. The sequence came from a man aged 18 to 29 who received the YFV17D yellow fever vaccine. The input for sequencing was CD4+ T cells sorted from PBMCs, taken 5 days after the yellow fever booster vaccination. CDR3 sequence (DNA): TGTGCCAGCAGCAAGGCTGGCATCACAGATACGCAGTATTTT. Its translation: CASSKAGITDTQYF.